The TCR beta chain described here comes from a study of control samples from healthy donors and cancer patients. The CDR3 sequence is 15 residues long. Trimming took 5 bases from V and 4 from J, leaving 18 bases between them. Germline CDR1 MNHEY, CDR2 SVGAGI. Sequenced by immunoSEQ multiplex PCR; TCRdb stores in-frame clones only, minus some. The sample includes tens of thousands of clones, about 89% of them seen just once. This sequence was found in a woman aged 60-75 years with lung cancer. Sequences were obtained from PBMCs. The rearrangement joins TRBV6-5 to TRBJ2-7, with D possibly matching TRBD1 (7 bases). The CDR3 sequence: CASSTDRVGGYEQYF. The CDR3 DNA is TGTGCCAGCAGTACTGACAGGGTCGGGGGATACGAGCAGTACTTC.